One sample yielded the 14 T cell receptor beta chains listed below, sequenced in a study of glioma-infiltrating T cells. Using RNA template, CDR3s of TCR alpha and beta were amplified with iRepertoire arm-PCR. MiXCR, applied by TCRdb to the multiplex PCR reads, yields one record per CDR3 protein. The sample comprises around 120,000 distinct CDR3 sequences, roughly a quarter of which are singletons, and 27% rests with the top ten. The sample consisted of glioma tissue, nonneoplastic brain tissue, or PBMCs (not recorded which). These receptors were collected from a human donor with low-grade glioma or glioblastoma, undergoing nonglioma brain surgery, or in good health (not recorded which).

This rearrangement joins TRBV7-9 to TRBJ1-3, with D hard to call. The V end was cut by 5 bases, the J end by 0 bases, with 11 bases between. CDR1 SEHNR and CDR2 FQNEAQ come from the germline V gene (reference sequence). CDR3 length: 15 amino acids. CDR3 protein: CASSPTASSGNTIYF. CDR3 sequence (DNA): TGTGCCAGCAGCCCCACGGCCTCCTCTGGAAACACCATATATTTT. Complete variable domain (other parts from reference TRBV7-9 and TRBJ1-3): DTGVSQNPRHKITKRGQNVTFRCDPISEHNRLYWYRQTLGQGPEFLTYFQNEAQLEKSRLLSDRFSAERPKGSFSTLEIQRTEQGDSAMYLCASSPTASSGNTIYFGEGSWLTVV.

This clonotype was counted a few times. The gene calls are TRBV6-1 and TRBJ1-5, with 12 bases that match TRBD1. The CDR3 is made up of 18 amino acids. Germline CDR1 reads MNHNS; CDR2 reads SASEGT. With 5 bases clipped from V and 6 bases from J, the junction kept 14 bases outside the gene matches. CDR3 bases: TGTGCCAGCAGTAGCAACCGGGACAGGGGGCGCCTGGGTCAGCCCCAGCATTTT. Encoded protein: CASSSNRDRGRLGQPQHF.

This clonotype was found many times. The V gene is TRBV6-6, the J gene TRBJ2-5; tentative D call: TRBD1 (5 bases). The V end lost 2 bases, the J end lost 5 bases, and 9 bases lay between the germline ends. CDR1 is MNHNY and CDR2 is SVGAGI in the germline V gene (reference sequence). This CDR3 spans 13 amino acids. The CDR3 protein is CASSYRGPETQYF. CDR3 DNA sequence: TGTGCCAGCAGTTACAGGGGTCCGGAGACCCAGTACTTC.

On this clonotype itself: At one end the junction does not follow the germline gene, possibly because of a read error. The V call is TRBV27, the J call TRBJ2-3, with D uncertain. Germline V lookup: CDR1 MNHEY, CDR2 SMNVEV (reference sequence). The CDR3 covers 11 residues. In DNA form, the CDR3 reads TGTCCCAGCCGCAAGTTTTATACGCAGTATTTT. Protein sequence: CPSRKFYTQYF.

J is TRBJ1-1 and V is TRBV5-4; 8 nucleotides line up with TRBD1. Trimming at V came to 4 bases and at J to 5 bases, leaving 7 bases not matched to a gene. The CDR3 covers 14 residues. CDR1 SGHNT and CDR2 YYREEE come from the germline V gene (reference sequence). CDR3: CASSLLQGVTEAFF. In DNA, the CDR3 is TGTGCCAGCAGCCTCCTACAGGGGGTAACTGAAGCTTTCTTT.

The V call is TRBV19, the J call TRBJ1-2, with D perhaps matching TRBD1 (5 bases). CDR1 and CDR2 from the germline V gene are LNHDA and SQIVND (reference sequence). V was trimmed by 7 bases and J by 4 bases, leaving 16 bases between them. This CDR3 has 14 amino acids. The DNA for the CDR3 is TGTGCCAGTACACAGGCCAGGGATGGCTATGGCTACACCTTC. Translation: CASTQARDGYGYTF.

This clonotype was seen only a few times. The chain recombines TRBV7-9 with TRBJ2-7; 11 nucleotides agree with TRBD2. The CDR3 loop spans 14 amino acids. Germline CDR1 is SEHNR and CDR2 is FQNEAQ (reference sequence). After removal of 2 bases from V and 6 bases from J, the junction contained 3 bases not matched to a gene. As DNA, the CDR3 is TGTGCCAGCAGCTTAACTAGCGGGGGCGGCGAGCAGTACGTC. As protein: CASSLTSGGGEQYV.

In regard to this clonotype: This is likely a read error, given that the CDR3 carries no conserved phenylalanine or tryptophan at its end. The V and J genes are TRBV20-1 and TRBJ1-4, with 7 bases matching TRBD1. V was pared by 1 base and J by 12 bases, with 8 bases of the junction left unmatched. Per the germline V gene, CDR1 is DFQATT and CDR2 is SNEGSKA (reference sequence). The CDR3 contains 13 residues. CDR3 in DNA: TGCAGTGCTAGAGGTCTCATGGACAGGCAACTGTTTTCT. Translation: CSARGLMDRQLFS.

The chain is built from TRBV6-1 and TRBJ2-3, with D perhaps TRBD1 (7 bases). V was cut by 5 bases and J by 2 bases, with 20 bases left in between. This CDR3 region has 17 residues. CDR1 is MNHNS and CDR2 is SASEGT in the germline V gene. CDR3 loop: CASSRSLAGGHTDTQYF. CDR3 DNA sequence: TGTGCCAGCAGTAGATCACTAGCAGGGGGACACACAGATACGCAGTATTTT.

The chain combines TRBV12-3 or TRBV12-4 with TRBJ2-1; 7 bases map to TRBD1. The V segment lost 4 bases and the J segment 7 bases; nucleotides outside the gene matches: 4. This CDR3 is built from 13 residues. The CDR3 loop reads CASSSLQGNEQFF. The CDR3 DNA reads TGTGCCAGCAGTTCATTACAGGGGAATGAGCAGTTCTTC.

The chain joins TRBV5-1 to TRBJ1-1, with D maybe TRBD1 (5 bases). Looked up from germline, CDR1 is SGHRS and CDR2 is YFSETQ. CDR3 length equals 16 residues. The V and J ends lost 4 bases and 3 bases respectively, with 19 bases between them. The CDR3 nucleotides read TGCGCCAGCAGCAGGGAAGGGGCCCACTTGGACACTGAAGCTTTCTTT. Translated, it gives CASSREGAHLDTEAFF.

DNA of the CDR3: TGTGCCAGCTCACCTTGGGCTAGCGGGCAAGAGACCCAGTACTTC. It yields the protein CASSPWASGQETQYF. J is TRBJ2-5 and V is TRBV18; TRBD2 aligns across 8 bases. From germline, CDR1 is KGHSH and CDR2 LQKENI. The CDR3 loop spans 15 amino acids. V trimming: 3 bases; J trimming: 2 bases; junction bases outside the gene matches: 5.

The chain recombines TRBV5-1 with TRBJ1-6; perhaps TRBD1 as D (6 bases). Germline V lookup: CDR1 SGHRS, CDR2 YFSETQ. This CDR3 is 16 amino acids long. Trimming pared 5 bases from V and 8 bases from J, leaving 20 bases between. The CDR3 here is CASRKYGQPSDSPLHF. The CDR3 coding sequence is TGCGCCAGCAGAAAATATGGACAGCCGTCGGATTCACCCCTCCACTTT.

This chain joins TRBV3-1 and TRBJ2-1; 11 nucleotides line up with TRBD2. Germline loops: CDR1 LGHDT, CDR2 YNNKEL (reference sequence). This CDR3 is built from 14 residues. After removal of 4 bases from V and 8 bases from J, the junction contained 4 bases not matched to a gene. This chain's CDR3 is CASSPGTSGDEQFF. In DNA, the CDR3 is TGTGCCAGCAGCCCCGGGACTAGCGGCGATGAGCAGTTCTTC.